These 15 T cell receptor beta chains originate from one sample sequenced in a study of blood T cell repertoires in COVID-19. The repertoire was sequenced with immunoSEQ multiplex PCR; TCRdb's copy has only in-frame clones and lacks some. This sample has about 220,000 clones, with about 88% found just once. Sequenced sample: peripheral blood. The receptors shown here come from a man in his forties with active or convalescent COVID-19.

Worth noting for this clone: In the same sample, other DNA sequences code for this CDR3. As DNA, the CDR3 is TGTGCCAGCAGCCAAGGCGGGGCTCGAGGCTACACCTTC. This encodes CASSQGGARGYTF. The chain uses TRBV3-1 (or the pseudogene TRBV3-2) and TRBJ1-2, with D perhaps TRBD1 (5 bases). Trimming shortened V by 1 base and J by 8 bases, and 11 bases separated the two germline ends. Germline V lookup: CDR1 LGHDT, CDR2 YNNKEL (reference sequence). The CDR3 spans 13 residues.

The rearrangement uses TRBV5-6 and TRBJ2-7; D remains ambiguous. Germline CDR1 reads SGHDT; CDR2 reads YYEEEE. The CDR3 totals 13 residues. V gave up 1 base and J gave up 3 bases, with 8 bases separating them. CDR3 residues: CASSLIRFYEQYF. CDR3 nucleotide sequence: TGTGCCAGCAGCTTGATCAGATTCTACGAGCAGTACTTC.

V is TRBV5-4 and J is TRBJ1-2, with 11 nucleotides matching TRBD1. The J segment lost 3 bases and the V segment lost 5 bases, leaving 3 bases of the junction unmatched. Per germline, CDR1 SGHNT and CDR2 YYREEE (reference sequence). The CDR3 has 14 residues. CDR3 coding DNA: TGTGCCAGCAGTCCGGACAGGGGGCACTATGGCTACACCTTC. It codes for CASSPDRGHYGYTF.

This rearrangement joins TRBV11-3 to TRBJ2-3; tentatively, D is TRBD2 (5 bases). The germline CDR1 and CDR2 sequences are SGHNT and YENEEA. The V and J ends lost 3 bases and 8 bases respectively, with 12 bases between them. The CDR3 length is 13 residues. CDR3 in amino acids: CASSFGGLGTQYF. The CDR3 coding sequence is TGTGCCAGCAGCTTCGGTGGACTGGGTACGCAGTATTTT. Full variable domain (outside the CDR3, taken from reference TRBV11-3 and TRBJ2-3): EAGVVQSPRYKIIEKKQPVAFWCNPISGHNTLYWYLQNLGQGPELLIRYENEEAVDDSQLPKDRFSAERLKGVDSTLKIQPAELGDSAVYLCASSFGGLGTQYFGPGTRLTVL.

The V gene is TRBV19, the J gene TRBJ1-2; D is undetermined. Deletions cut 7 bases from V and 4 bases from J, with 16 bases between. The length of the CDR3 is 14 residues. Germline assignment: CDR1 LNHDA and CDR2 SQIVND (reference sequence). The CDR3 loop reads CASTPGEGSYGYTF. The CDR3 DNA reads TGTGCCAGTACCCCTGGGGAGGGCTCCTATGGCTACACCTTC.

This clone was counted ten times or more. The rearrangement links TRBV6-1 to TRBJ2-6; D remains unclear. Germline assignment: CDR1 MNHNS and CDR2 SASEGT. V lost 0 bases to trimming and J lost 0 bases, with 3 bases between them. This CDR3 has 15 amino acids. The DNA of the CDR3 is TGTGCCAGCAGTGAAGCTAGCTCTGGGGCCAACGTCCTGACTTTC. Translating gives CASSEASSGANVLTF.

The chain joins TRBV5-1 to TRBJ1-2, with 7 bases aligning to TRBD1. The germline CDR1 and CDR2 sequences are SGHRS and YFSETQ. Trimming cost V 4 bases and J 8 bases; bases outside gene matches: 14. The CDR3 totals 15 residues. The CDR3 protein is CASSTGTAIAGGYTF. The CDR3 DNA is TGCGCCAGCAGCACAGGGACAGCTATTGCAGGAGGCTACACCTTC.

This chain joins TRBV5-1 and TRBJ1-4; the D gene is possibly TRBD1 (6 bases). The CDR3 is 15 amino acids. Germline V gives CDR1 SGHRS, CDR2 YFSETQ. The V end was cut by 1 base, the J end by 4 bases, with 11 bases between. CDR3 DNA sequence: TGCGCCAGCAGCTTGCGGGACAACATTAATGAAAAACTGTTTTTT. Translating it yields CASSLRDNINEKLFF. Full variable domain (rest looked up from reference TRBV5-1 and TRBJ1-4): KAGVTQTPRYLIKTRGQQVTLSCSPISGHRSVSWYQQTPGQGLQFLFEYFSETQRNKGNFPGRFSGRQFSNSRSEMNVSTLELGDSALYLCASSLRDNINEKLFFGSGTQLSVL.

V is TRBV9 and J is TRBJ2-7, with TRBD1 as a possible D gene (5 bases). Trimming cost V 3 bases and J 0 bases, with 13 bases left between them. The CDR3 runs 15 residues. The germline V gene has CDR1 SGDLS and CDR2 YYNGEE. Here the CDR3 reads CASSGGTGSSYEQYF. CDR3 coding DNA: TGTGCCAGCAGCGGAGGAACAGGTAGCTCCTACGAGCAGTACTTC.

This clone was observed a handful of times. The V gene is TRBV27, the J gene TRBJ2-7; 8 bases fit TRBD2. J was trimmed by 5 bases and V by 3 bases; bases with no gene match: 3. The CDR3 consists of 13 residues. Germline lookup yields CDR1 MNHEY and CDR2 SMNVEV (reference sequence). The CDR3 bases are TGTGCCAGCAGTTTCCGGGAGGGCCACGAGCAGTACTTC. Translation: CASSFREGHEQYF.

This rearrangement joins TRBV4-1 to TRBJ1-2; 7 bases are shared with TRBD1. The CDR3 runs 14 residues. CDR1 MGHRA and CDR2 YSYEKL come from the germline V gene. With 4 bases clipped from V and 2 bases from J, the junction kept 4 bases outside the gene matches. The CDR3 bases are TGCGCCAGCAGCCCTCAGGACAGGAACTATGGCTACACCTTC. This translates into CASSPQDRNYGYTF.

The V gene is TRBV6-5, the J gene TRBJ1-6; possibly TRBD1 for D (5 bases). V dropped 2 bases and J dropped 9 bases, with 11 bases sitting between them. There are 14 residues in the CDR3. Per germline, CDR1 MNHEY and CDR2 SVGAGI. Here the CDR3 reads CASSYGARSSPLHF. The CDR3 DNA reads as TGTGCCAGCAGTTACGGGGCGCGGAGTTCACCCCTCCACTTT.

The rearrangement links TRBV12-3 or TRBV12-4 to TRBJ2-7, with 10 bases that match TRBD1. Trimming at V came to 4 bases and at J to 3 bases, leaving 0 bases not matched to a gene. The CDR3 loop spans 13 amino acids. The CDR3 DNA reads as TGTGCCAGCAGTTGGACAGGGGGCTACGAGCAGTACTTC. It is translated as CASSWTGGYEQYF.

The rearrangement links TRBV19 to TRBJ2-3; 8 bases match TRBD1. This CDR3 is 13 amino acids long. Per germline, CDR1 LNHDA and CDR2 SQIVND (reference sequence). Losses at the gene ends were 7 bases for V and 5 bases for J; bases not matched to a gene: 5. Here the CDR3 reads CASMVRGQDTQYF. CDR3 coding DNA: TGTGCCAGTATGGTCAGGGGGCAAGATACGCAGTATTTT.

This chain uses TRBV5-1 with TRBJ2-5, with no clear D. The germline gives CDR1 SGHRS, CDR2 YFSETQ. The CDR3 covers 13 residues. The ends were cut back, 2 bases at V and 4 bases at J, with 9 bases in the middle. DNA for the CDR3: TGCGCCAGCAGCTTAGTTCTTAGAGAGACCCAGTACTTC. It encodes CASSLVLRETQYF.